The entry that follows covers one T cell receptor beta chain sequence. Its target antigen remains unknown. No much larger clone is present one base from it, and per-base qualities are unavailable. RNA was extracted with the RNeasy kit and about 0.5 to 1 ug was reverse transcribed using random hexamers. The immunoSEQ multiplex PCR assay, covering 54 Vbeta and 13 Jbeta segments, was used to amplify TCR beta CDR3 regions. PCR amplification bias was corrected using a synthetic template baseline for primer optimization and computational correction. From the authors' description of their analysis: Reads were annotated to V, D and J genes per IMGT and analyzed with immunoSEQ Analyzer, keeping only productive sequences. Clonality was calculated as one minus the Shannon entropy normalized by log2 of the number of productive unique sequences. Public and private clones were assessed among the 100 most prevalent clones of each patient and control. Susac-specific clones were defined as absent from healthy and MS cohorts, some 1,000 published viral clones and other ImmuneACCESS disease sequences. The public sequencing data were trimmed at Q25 with fastp and processed into clonotypes with MiXCR by TCRdb, which kept only in-frame beta chains. Every CDR3 protein is listed once, alongside the most common genes and DNA of its rows. The V and J calls here are based on TCRdb, not the publication. A total of under 95,000 distinct CDR3 sequences appear in this sample, 90% to 95% of them only once. The ten largest clones add up to about 0.3% of the sample.

This entry belongs to a study of CD8 T cells in Susac syndrome (dated by TCRdb to 2018 to 2020). About the investigation overall: Among the Susac syndrome patients who were sequenced, clinically active disease was present in over 5 and clinical remission was observed in fewer than 10. Whether CD8+ T cell activation and differentiation in Susac syndrome was antigen driven was tested using repertoire sequencing. Susac syndrome patients were therapy-naive, on corticosteroids (some also receiving IVIg), or on IVIg alone at blood withdrawal. Overall study outcomes, separate from this receptor: The number of individuals in the TCR sequencing and HLA analysis was recognized as being relatively small. The CD4+ T cell repertoire of patients with Susac syndrome showed no detectable clonal expansion.

Measured from the cysteine to the phenylalanine, the CDR3 is 16 residues long. Just the 48-base CDR3 DNA is kept, in frame starting at base 1. CDR1 is given as MGHRA and CDR2 as YSYEKL, both from the germline V gene. V sheds 0 bases and J sheds 0 bases, leaving 11 bases between their ends. Peripheral blood CD8+ and CD4+ T cells from healthy donors, Susac syndrome patients and multiple sclerosis patients were profiled using high-throughput TCR beta sequencing. Recently defined diagnostic criteria for definite or probable disease were met by the Susac syndrome patients. Bulk CD8+ and CD4+ T cells were purified by magnetic negative isolation, whereas CD8+ TEMRA cells were enriched by FACS. Blood was drawn into EDTA tubes, processed within 24 hours, and PBMCs were isolated by density gradient centrifugation. PBMCs intended for TCR sequencing were frozen in liquid nitrogen and were later thawed in a 37 degrees C water bath. Purity of sorted or isolated CD4+, CD8+ and CD8+ TEMRA cells was at least 90%.

This TCR was recovered from a human donor with Susac syndrome. The source material was CD4+ T cells from PBMCs. The chain employs TRBV4-1 and TRBJ1-2; the D gene cannot be named for sure. The CDR3 protein sequence reads: CASSQESGQPNYGYTF. The nucleotides are TGCGCCAGCAGCCAAGAAAGCGGGCAGCCTAACTATGGCTACACCTTC.